Listed below are T cell receptor beta chains from one sample, sequenced in a study of OX40 agonist ivuxolimab in advanced cancers. Clones were read by immunoSEQ multiplex PCR, and TCRdb kept only the in-frame ones, dropping some. This table holds around 38,000 clones, roughly 80% found once. Specimen: CD4+ or CD8+ T cells sorted from blood, collected in a trial of the OX40 agonist ivuxolimab. These receptors were taken from an adult with an advanced solid tumor such as melanoma, head and neck, liver or kidney cancer. Each CDR3 is given with its conserved first and last residue. Fields, in order: D gene, CDR3 length, J gene, V gene, clone size, CDR3 DNA, CDR3 protein. D genes are given only for firm matches. Size values are once, few and many counts, or a class for expanded clones, and some rows have none.

TRBD2 | 16 | TRBJ2-4 | TRBV5-4 | . | TGTGCCAGCAGCTTGGACGGGACTAGAGCCAAAAACATTCAGTACTTC | CASSLDGTRAKNIQYF
TRBD1 | 16 | TRBJ1-1 | TRBV7-2 | . | TGTGCCAGCAGCTTAGATCAGGGGGCGATGAACACTGAAGCTTTCTTT | CASSLDQGAMNTEAFF
. | 12 | TRBJ2-7 | TRBV29-1 | few | TGCAGCGTGGGGGACTTCGGGTACGAGCAGTACTTC | CSVGDFGYEQYF
. | 12 | TRBJ2-7 | TRBV6-5 | . | TGTGCCAGCCGGGGTGGGGGCTACGAGCAGTACTTC | CASRGGGYEQYF
. | 15 | TRBJ1-2 | TRBV25-1 | . | TGTGCCAGCAGTTCCTTTCGCGGGGACTACTATGGCTACACCTTC | CASSSFRGDYYGYTF
TRBD1 | 15 | TRBJ1-2 | TRBV5-6 | . | TGTGCCAGCAGCTTTGGACAGGGGGGTAACTATGGCTACACCTTC | CASSFGQGGNYGYTF
. | 14 | TRBJ1-4 | TRBV18 | . | TGTGCCAGCTCAGGAGACTCAACTAATGAAAAACTGTTTTTT | CASSGDSTNEKLFF
. | 14 | TRBJ2-3 | TRBV5-1 | few | TGCGCCAGCAGCCGCTTCCAGCTCACAGATACGCAGTATTTT | CASSRFQLTDTQYF
TRBD1 | 15 | TRBJ2-7 | TRBV6-6 | . | TGTGCCAGCAGTTACTCGACAGGGGGCGGATACGAGCAGTACTTC | CASSYSTGGGYEQYF
. | 13 | TRBJ2-7 | TRBV29-1 | . | TGCAGCATAAGGAGAGGGGAAGCCTACGAGCAGTACTTC | CSIRRGEAYEQYF
TRBD2 | 16 | TRBJ2-7 | TRBV10-3 | . | TGTGCCACCGCTCTGTCTGGGTGGGAGGGCCACGGCGAGCAGTACTTC | CATALSGWEGHGEQYF
. | 15 | TRBJ2-1 | TRBV15 | . | TGTGCCACCAGCAGTGGACTGTACACAGACAATGAGCAGTTCTTC | CATSSGLYTDNEQFF
. | 13 | TRBJ2-7 | TRBV5-1 | . | TGCGCCAGCGGCCTCCGGGAAGACTACGAGCAGTACTTC | CASGLREDYEQYF
. | 15 | TRBJ1-2 | TRBV21-1 | once | TGTGCCAGCAGCAACCGGGACAGTGTTAACTATGGCTACACCTTC | CASSNRDSVNYGYTF
TRBD2 | 16 | TRBJ2-3 | TRBV5-4 | . | TGTGCCAGCAGCACACTAGCGGGAGCGAGCACAGATACGCAGTATTTT | CASSTLAGASTDTQYF
. | 13 | TRBJ2-5 | TRBV18 | . | TGTGCCAGCTCACCTAGGGAACGAGAGACCCAGTACTTC | CASSPRERETQYF
. | 12 | TRBJ2-2 | TRBV18 | once | TGTGCCAGCTCACCAGGAGGGGGGGAGCTGTTTTTT | CASSPGGGELFF
. | 13 | TRBJ2-7 | TRBV7-2 | . | TGTGCCAGCAGTTCCGACAGGACATACGAGCAGTACTTC | CASSSDRTYEQYF
. | 11 | TRBJ2-7 | TRBV20-1 | . | TGCAGTGCTCTAGGGCAGGACGAGCAGTACTTC | CSALGQDEQYF
TRBD1 | 16 | TRBJ1-1 | TRBV6-5 | . | TGTGCCAGCAGTTCCCGACCGGGACAGGGTTACACTGAAGCTTTCTTT | CASSSRPGQGYTEAFF
. | 12 | TRBJ2-7 | TRBV29-1 | . | TGCAGCTGGGGGGGCAGCCCCTACGAGCAGTACTTC | CSWGGSPYEQYF
. | 16 | TRBJ2-5 | TRBV7-5 | once | TGTGCCAGAAGCTCAATAAGCGGGCCGGGAGGAGAGACCCAGTACTTC | CARSSISGPGGETQYF
TRBD2 | 15 | TRBJ2-2 | TRBV30 | few | TGTGCCTGGAGTGTTTTGGCGGGAGGGCCCGGGGAGCTGTTTTTT | CAWSVLAGGPGELFF
TRBD1 | 14 | TRBJ1-1 | TRBV5-1 | . | TGCGCCAGCAGCTTACAGGGGGCGAACGATGAAGCTTTCTTT | CASSLQGANDEAFF
. | 14 | TRBJ1-4 | TRBV9 | . | TGTGCCAGCAGCCGACAGATAACTAATGAAAAACTGTTTTTT | CASSRQITNEKLFF
. | 14 | TRBJ2-7 | TRBV6-5 | medium-sized | TGTGCCAGCAGAACCTCAGGGGTACCCTACGAGCAGTACTTC | CASRTSGVPYEQYF
TRBD2 | 13 | TRBJ2-3 | TRBV30 | . | TGTGCCTGGACTAGCGGGAGTACAGATACGCAGTATTTT | CAWTSGSTDTQYF
. | 16 | TRBJ2-7 | TRBV5-1 | . | TGCGCCAGCAGCTTGGTCTCCGGGGAGACAAAGTACGAGCAGTACTTC | CASSLVSGETKYEQYF
TRBD1 | 14 | TRBJ1-2 | TRBV9 | . | TGTGCCAGCAGCGTAGAGGGGACAGGTTATGGCTACACCTTC | CASSVEGTGYGYTF
. | 16 | TRBJ2-6 | TRBV12-2 | . | TGTGCAAGTCGCTTAGTCGGCAGGTCTGGGGCCAACGTCCTGACTTTC | CASRLVGRSGANVLTF
. | 13 | TRBJ1-1 | TRBV18 | medium-sized | TGTGCCAGCTCTCCCAAGGACATTGCTGAAGCTTTCTTT | CASSPKDIAEAFF
. | 15 | TRBJ1-1 | TRBV13 | few | TGTGCCACCCAAATCCTCGGCGGAAAGAACACTGAAGCTTTCTTT | CATQILGGKNTEAFF
. | 13 | TRBJ1-5 | TRBV18 | few | TGTGCCAGCTCACCCCACTCAGGGGAGCCCCAGCATTTT | CASSPHSGEPQHF
. | 16 | TRBJ1-2 | TRBV6-4 | . | TGTGCCAGCAGTGGTAAATTGGGACTCTGGGAGATATGCTACACCTTC | CASSGKLGLWEICYTF
TRBD1 | 13 | TRBJ2-4 | TRBV7-2 | . | TGTGCCAGCAGTCGGACAGGGGGAAACATTCAGTACTTC | CASSRTGGNIQYF
. | 14 | TRBJ1-2 | TRBV9 | . | TGTGCCAGCAGCGTCCAGACAGCTAACTATGGCTACACCTTC | CASSVQTANYGYTF
. | 16 | TRBJ1-1 | TRBV11-2 | . | TGTGCCAGCAGCTTAACGGGGGGTGGGATGAACACTGAAGCTTTCTTT | CASSLTGGGMNTEAFF
. | 13 | TRBJ2-3 | TRBV7-6 | . | TGTGCCAGCGGCTGGGGGGCCACAGATACGCAGTATTTT | CASGWGATDTQYF
. | 13 | TRBJ1-1 | TRBV30 | . | TGTGCCTGGAGTCTAGGGGCGGGCACTGAAGCTTTCTTT | CAWSLGAGTEAFF
. | 14 | TRBJ2-1 | TRBV7-2 | . | TGTGCCAGCAGCTTAAGCACTGCTTCGGATGAGCAGTTCTTC | CASSLSTASDEQFF
. | 15 | TRBJ2-1 | TRBV12-5 | . | TGTGCTAGTGGTTTGGTAACGCGCGGATCCAATGAGCAGTTCTTC | CASGLVTRGSNEQFF
TRBD2 | 17 | TRBJ2-3 | TRBV7-6 | . | TGTGCCAGCAGCTTAGTCCCACTAGCGGGAGGAACAGATACGCAGTATTTT | CASSLVPLAGGTDTQYF
. | 14 | TRBJ2-7 | TRBV2 | once | TGTGCCAGCAGTGATACAGGGACTATATACGAGCAGTACTTC | CASSDTGTIYEQYF
. | 15 | TRBJ1-2 | TRBV15 | . | TGTGCCACCAGCCCCGAGGTGGTGCCTCGGGAAGGCTACACCTTC | CATSPEVVPREGYTF
. | 13 | TRBJ1-1 | TRBV6-5 | . | TGTGCCAGCAGTTACTTCTCGGGCGCTGAAGCTTTCTTT | CASSYFSGAEAFF
TRBD1 | 19 | TRBJ1-5 | TRBV18 | . | TGTGCCAGCTCCCCGACAGGGGGCGTAGGCCCCTATAGCAATCAGCCCCAGCATTTT | CASSPTGGVGPYSNQPQHF
TRBD2 | 15 | TRBJ2-7 | TRBV29-1 | . | TGCAGCGCCGAGGCTAGCGGATATGGGTCCTACGAGCAGTACTTC | CSAEASGYGSYEQYF
. | 20 | TRBJ2-1 | TRBV9 | . | TGTGCCAGCAGCGCCCCACCCTCCAGGGTTGGGAGGACCCGTGGGAATGAGCAGTTCTTC | CASSAPPSRVGRTRGNEQFF
. | 10 | TRBJ2-7 | TRBV20-1 | . | TGCAGTGCTGAACCGTACGAGCAGTACTTC | CSAEPYEQYF
. | 14 | TRBJ2-7 | TRBV30 | . | TGTGCCTGGAATCGGGACATGAATAATTCACCCCTCCACTTC | CAWNRDMNNSPLHF
. | 12 | TRBJ1-1 | TRBV29-1 | . | TGCAGCGTTGCACGGGAAGGCACTGAAGCTTTCTTT | CSVAREGTEAFF
TRBD2 | 14 | TRBJ2-7 | TRBV2 | once | TGTGCCAGCAGTGAATATGCGGGAGGAGTAGAGCAGTACTTC | CASSEYAGGVEQYF